The clone carrying this TCR beta chain was seen more than once but under ten times. In the original processing: Amplification from reference gene primers served as the basis for estimated nucleated cell counts. Profiling relied on immunoSEQ multiplex PCR, and the TCRdb table lists in-frame clones only, not all of them. That table is the source of V, J and clone size, and D and trimming were worked out from the DNA. The sample lists 120,000 or so clones; 79% were seen once. CDR3 size: 15 residues. V was clipped by 5 bases and J by 2 bases; unmatched bases: 7. From germline, CDR1 is SGHNT and CDR2 YENEEA. The data were taken from a study of blood T cell repertoires in COVID-19. Whole-study context: The cDNA or gDNA used as material had been derived from T cells, B-cell-depleted T cells, or PBMCs.

The sample consisted of peripheral blood. V is TRBV11-3 and J is TRBJ1-1; TRBD1 aligns across 8 bases. This sequence originates from a middle-aged man with active or convalescent COVID-19. Here the CDR3 DNA reads TGTGCCAGCAGCACCACAGGGGGGGTAAACACTGAAGCTTTCTTT. Translating gives CASSTTGGVNTEAFF.